This passage covers 28 T cell receptor beta chains from one sample sequenced in a study of low-dose radiotherapy and immunotherapy resistance in tumors. TRAV and TRBV primers primed cDNA for both TCRalpha and TCRbeta. The TCRs were subjected to amplification over approximately 20 PCR cycles employing a constant-region primer in conjunction with a V-primer adapter. TCRdb re-derived calls from the reads in MiXCR, one entry per CDR3 protein. The table lists more than 50,000 distinct CDR3 sequences, almost 25% of them singletons. Time point reported: before trial treatment. This specimen consisted of PBMCs, obtained before treatment. Receptors originate from a male donor with prostate cancer.

This clonotype was recorded at least ten times. This rearrangement joins TRBV28 to TRBJ2-3, with 10 bases lining up with TRBD2. From germline, CDR1 is MDHEN and CDR2 SYDVKM. The CDR3 has 16 amino acids. With 5 bases clipped from V and 2 bases from J, the junction kept 7 bases outside the gene matches. For the CDR3, the DNA is TGTGCCAGCAGTGCTTTTCTAGCGGGAGCCACAGATACGCAGTATTTT. This encodes CASSAFLAGATDTQYF.

As concerns this clonotype: A single base is all that separates this from a far larger clone, so a read error is likely. The chain carries TRBV7-9 and TRBJ1-1, with a possible D match to TRBD1 (6 bases). Germline V gives CDR1 SEHNR, CDR2 FQNEAQ (reference sequence). The CDR3 runs to 15 residues. The CDR3 region has the DNA TGTGCCAGCGGCTTAACGGGGGCAGGGAGCACTGAAGCTTTCTTT. Protein sequence: CASGLTGAGSTEAFF.

At least ten counts were recorded for this clonotype. This chain connects TRBV9 to TRBJ2-2, with D perhaps TRBD1 (6 bases). This CDR3 region has 15 residues. The germline V gene has CDR1 SGDLS and CDR2 YYNGEE. V lost 5 bases to trimming and J lost 3 bases, with 14 bases between them. The CDR3 DNA follows: TGTGCCAGCAGGGGACAAGGGGTGGACACCGGGGAGCTGTTTTTT. Translated, it gives CASRGQGVDTGELFF.

In this sample, this clonotype is medium-sized. The gene calls are TRBV6-4 and TRBJ2-1; 9 nucleotides align to TRBD2. The CDR3 covers 15 residues. Germline lookup yields CDR1 MRHNA and CDR2 SNTAGT. The ends lost 4 bases at V and 1 base at J; junction bases unmatched: 2. In nucleotides, the CDR3 is TGTGCCAGCAGTGCCACTAGCGGGTCCTACAATGAGCAGTTCTTC. It is translated as CASSATSGSYNEQFF.

This clonotype showed up many times. The V call is TRBV12-3 or TRBV12-4, the J call TRBJ2-3; TRBD2 might be the D (6 bases). The CDR3 extends over 16 amino acids. V dropped 6 bases and J dropped 3 bases, with 19 bases sitting between them. The CDR3 DNA sequence: TGTGCCAGCAGGCCGAGCACTAGCACTACTACAGATACGCAGTATTTT. Amino acid sequence: CASRPSTSTTTDTQYF.

This clonotype was seen ten or more times. CDR3 loop: CASSPDQKQETQYF. DNA of the CDR3: TGTGCCAGCAGTCCCGATCAGAAACAAGAGACCCAGTACTTC. The chain recombines TRBV12-3 or TRBV12-4 with TRBJ2-5; D is uncertain. Trimming cost V 5 bases and J 2 bases, with 12 bases left between them. CDR3 size: 14 residues.

This clonotype came up many times. The chain combines TRBV2 with TRBJ2-1; tentative D call: TRBD1 (6 bases). The CDR3 consists of 14 residues. Germline V gene sequence: CDR1 SNHLY, CDR2 FYNNEI. The V end was cut by 6 bases, the J end by 6 bases, with 15 bases between. CDR3: CASRGSFRGNEQFF. In DNA form, the CDR3 reads TGTGCCAGCAGGGGGAGCTTCAGGGGCAATGAGCAGTTCTTC.

This clonotype was recorded at least ten times. The chain couples TRBV29-1 to TRBJ2-5, with 11 bases lining up with TRBD1. CDR1 SQVTM and CDR2 ANQGSEA come from the germline V gene. This CDR3 has 14 residues. V lost 7 bases and J lost 5; bases outside the gene matches: 9. The CDR3 is CSATGTGGRETQYF. CDR3 coding DNA: TGCAGCGCTACAGGGACAGGGGGGAGGGAGACCCAGTACTTC.

This clonotype occurred many times. Here the CDR3 reads CASSLGQGVVV. CDR3 DNA: TGTGCCAGCAGCTTAGGGCAGGGAGTAGTCGTC. The chain carries TRBV7-9 and TRBJ2-7; D could derive from TRBD1 or TRBD2 (5 bases each). Germline CDR1 SEHNR, CDR2 FQNEAQ (reference sequence). The CDR3 extends over 11 amino acids.

This clonotype was seen at least ten times. V and J are TRBV3-1 and TRBJ1-6; TRBD1 matches 7 bases. CDR1 LGHDT and CDR2 YNNKEL come from the germline V gene (reference sequence). V shed 3 bases and J 7 bases; nucleotides not matched to a gene: 6. The CDR3 runs 15 residues. The CDR3 region is CASSQSEGANSPLHF. As DNA, the CDR3 is TGTGCCAGCAGCCAGTCAGAGGGGGCCAATTCACCCCTCCACTTT.

This clonotype has a handful of counts. The rearrangement uses TRBV5-1 and TRBJ2-1; D gene uncertain. The germline CDR1 and CDR2 sequences are SGHRS and YFSETQ. The CDR3 is 14 residues long. The V gene lost 0 bases and the J gene lost 4 bases, with 8 bases spanning the gap. The CDR3 loop is CASSLEDTYNEQFF. The CDR3 DNA reads TGCGCCAGCAGCTTGGAAGACACTTACAATGAGCAGTTCTTC.

In regard to this clonotype: A far larger clone is a single base away, which makes a read error likely. The chain employs TRBV5-3 and TRBJ2-7; TRBD2 aligns across 10 bases. TRBV5-3 is classed as an ORF, of uncertain function. The CDR3 covers 14 residues. The CDR3 nucleotides read TGTGCCAGCAGCTTAAGCGGGAGGGGCAGCGAGCAGTACTTC. Protein: CASSLSGRGSEQYF.

The sample holds many counts of this clonotype. This chain connects TRBV29-1 to TRBJ2-5; D gene uncertain. The CDR3 totals 10 residues. Germline CDR1 and CDR2: SQVTM and ANQGSEA. V dropped 8 bases and J dropped 3 bases, with 7 bases sitting between them. This CDR3 reads CSFWEETQYF. The CDR3 DNA reads TGCAGCTTCTGGGAAGAGACCCAGTACTTC.

This clonotype was seen many times. The chain employs TRBV20-1 and TRBJ1-3; possibly TRBD1 for D (5 bases). CDR1 and CDR2 (germline): DFQATT, SNEGSKA (reference sequence). V lost 2 bases to trimming and J lost 0 bases, with 8 bases between them. CDR3 length: 14 residues. CDR3 DNA sequence: TGCAGTGCTAGACAGGGACCCTCTGGAAACACCATATATTTT. It encodes CSARQGPSGNTIYF.

Many counts were recorded for this clonotype. J is TRBJ2-1 and V is TRBV6-2 or TRBV6-3, with D maybe TRBD2 (5 bases). Looked up from germline, CDR1 is MNHEY and CDR2 is SVGEGT. The CDR3 is 13 amino acids. Trimming took off 8 bases at V and 9 bases at J, with 17 bases between the two ends. The CDR3, as DNA: TGTGCCAGCGAGGGATTTAGCATGAGTGAGCAGTTCTTC. Protein: CASEGFSMSEQFF.

This clonotype came up many times. J is TRBJ1-2 and V is TRBV7-2; D call uncertain. Germline-derived CDR1 and CDR2 are SGHTA and FQGNSA. The CDR3 loop spans 12 amino acids. The V end was cut by 1 base, the J end by 14 bases, with 14 bases between. CDR3 sequence: CASSLGIGPRTF. The CDR3 nucleotides are TGTGCCAGCAGCTTAGGTATCGGGCCGCGAACCTTC.

This clonotype has a count of ten or more. This rearrangement joins TRBV2 to TRBJ2-2; D gene uncertain. V was trimmed by 7 bases and J by 1 base, leaving 4 bases between them. CDR3 size: 12 residues. The germline CDR1 and CDR2 sequences are SNHLY and FYNNEI. The CDR3 protein is CASTWNTGELFF. The CDR3 DNA reads as TGTGCCAGCACCTGGAACACCGGGGAGCTGTTTTTT. Looking up the rest from reference TRBV2 and TRBJ2-2 gives the full variable domain: EPEVTQTPSHQVTQMGQEVILRCVPISNHLYFYWYRQILGQKVEFLVSFYNNEISEKSEIFDDQFSVERPDGSNFTLKIRSTKLEDSAMYFCASTWNTGELFFGEGSRLTVL.

The CDR3 DNA is TGTGCCAGCATCGCCTGGGACAGGAGTAACACCGGGGAGCTGTTTTTT. As protein: CASIAWDRSNTGELFF. This rearrangement joins TRBV28 to TRBJ2-2; 8 nucleotides align to TRBD1. The V gene end was trimmed by 7 bases and the J gene end by 2 bases; junction bases not matched to a gene: 9. CDR3 length equals 16 residues. Germline-derived CDR1 and CDR2 are MDHEN and SYDVKM.

This clonotype was counted at least ten times. The chain has TRBV5-1 and TRBJ2-7, with D hard to call. Trimming took off 0 bases at V and 5 bases at J, with 12 bases between the two ends. From germline, CDR1 is SGHRS and CDR2 YFSETQ. This CDR3 spans 14 amino acids. CDR3 region: CASSLGAPFDEQYF. DNA of the CDR3: TGCGCCAGCAGCTTGGGGGCGCCTTTCGACGAGCAGTACTTC.

In its sample, this clonotype was seen many times. The chain joins TRBV20-1 to TRBJ2-3; 7 bases align to TRBD1. Trimming took 3 bases from V and 2 from J; bases not matched to a gene: 11. CDR3 length equals 16 residues. The germline V gene has CDR1 DFQATT and CDR2 SNEGSKA (reference sequence). CDR3 loop: CSASSSNRGITDTQYF. The DNA for the CDR3 is TGCAGTGCTAGTTCTTCAAACAGGGGAATCACAGATACGCAGTATTTT.

This clonotype has at least ten counts. The chain recombines TRBV5-6 with TRBJ2-1, with TRBD1 as a possible D gene (5 bases). The CDR3 is 15 amino acids. Germline assignment: CDR1 SGHDT and CDR2 YYEEEE. Trimming took off 1 base at V and 1 base at J, with 9 bases between the two ends. CDR3 region: CASSLRGASYNEQFF. The DNA of the CDR3 is TGTGCCAGCAGCTTGAGGGGTGCGTCCTACAATGAGCAGTTCTTC.

This chain's CDR3 is CASTRAGGRQPQHF. CDR3 coding DNA: TGTGCCAGTACTCGGGCAGGGGGACGTCAGCCCCAGCATTTT. This chain connects TRBV19 to TRBJ1-5, with 7 bases matching TRBD1. With V trimmed by 7 bases and J by 6 bases, 9 bases remained unmatched. Germline values: CDR1 LNHDA, CDR2 SQIVND (reference sequence). This CDR3 is built from 14 residues.

The V gene is TRBV10-3, the J gene TRBJ2-3; a weak D match, TRBD1 (5 bases). In germline, CDR1 is ENHRY, CDR2 SYGVKD. CDR3 size: 13 residues. V was pared by 6 bases and J by 4 bases, with 11 bases between. The CDR3 DNA is TGTGCCATCAGCAGGGCAGGTCCAGATACGCAGTATTTT. It codes for CAISRAGPDTQYF.

In its sample, this clonotype was seen many times. The chain has TRBV4-1 and TRBJ2-1; D gene ambiguous. This CDR3 is built from 11 residues. V shed 4 bases and J shed 6 bases, with 4 bases lying between them. In germline, CDR1 is MGHRA, CDR2 YSYEKL. The CDR3 DNA follows: TGCGCCAGCAGCCGGTCCAATGAGCAGTTCTTC. Amino acid sequence: CASSRSNEQFF.

This clonotype has at least ten counts. The gene calls are TRBV3-1 and TRBJ2-7; no firm D call. The CDR3 is 12 residues long. V gave up 2 bases and J gave up 6 bases, with 8 bases separating them. Germline CDR1 and CDR2: LGHDT and YNNKEL (reference sequence). As DNA, the CDR3 is TGTGCCAGCAGCCAAACATTCACCGAGCAGTACTTC. Translating gives CASSQTFTEQYF.

This clonotype was detected ten times or more. V is TRBV9 and J is TRBJ2-5; tentatively, D is TRBD1 (6 bases). This CDR3 is built from 14 residues. From germline, CDR1 is SGDLS and CDR2 YYNGEE. Trimming left V 1 base short and J 0 bases short, with 7 bases between. CDR3 sequence: CASSVRGYQETQYF. In nucleotides, the CDR3 is TGTGCCAGCAGCGTAAGGGGGTACCAAGAGACCCAGTACTTC. The full variable domain, rest sourced from reference TRBV9 and TRBJ2-5, is DSGVTQTPKHLITATGQRVTLRCSPRSGDLSVYWYQQSLDQGLQFLIQYYNGEERAKGNILERFSAQQFPDLHSELNLSSLELGDSALYFCASSVRGYQETQYFGPGTRLLVL.

This clonotype was recorded many times. The J gene is TRBJ2-2, the V gene TRBV28; weak D call: TRBD1 (5 bases). The CDR3 consists of 13 residues. Trimming shortened V by 11 bases and J by 0 bases, and 10 bases separated the two germline ends. CDR1 MDHEN and CDR2 SYDVKM come from the germline V gene. This CDR3 is CAVQGSNTGELFF. DNA for the CDR3: TGTGCCGTCCAGGGTTCGAACACCGGGGAGCTGTTTTTT.

Of note for this clonotype: A read error is likely here: a far larger clone is one base away. The chain is built from TRBV6-2 or TRBV6-3 and TRBJ2-6; D is perhaps TRBD1 (5 bases). This CDR3 comprises 15 residues. Germline loops: CDR1 MNHEY, CDR2 SVGEGT. The CDR3 DNA is TGTACCAGCAGCCGACAGATGGCTGGGGCCAACGTCCTGACTTTC. It specifies CTSSRQMAGANVLTF.